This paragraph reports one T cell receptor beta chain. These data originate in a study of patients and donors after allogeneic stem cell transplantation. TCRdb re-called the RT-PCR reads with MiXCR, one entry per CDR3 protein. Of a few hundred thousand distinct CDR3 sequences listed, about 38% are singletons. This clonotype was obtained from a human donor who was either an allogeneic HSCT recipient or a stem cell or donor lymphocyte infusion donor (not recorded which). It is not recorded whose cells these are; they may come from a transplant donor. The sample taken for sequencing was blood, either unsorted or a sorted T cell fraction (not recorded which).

The CDR3 nucleotides read TGCAGTGCTAGAGTGGGGCTAGCGCTACCAGATACGCAGTATTTT. This codes for CSARVGLALPDTQYF. The chain recombines TRBV20-1 with TRBJ2-3; D is possibly TRBD2 (6 bases). The CDR3 contains 15 residues. Germline CDR1 DFQATT, CDR2 SNEGSKA (reference sequence). The V end lost 1 base, the J end lost 4 bases, and 15 bases lay between the germline ends.